Each of the 2 T cell receptor beta chains below was sequenced from the same sample in a study of CD8 T cells in ankylosing spondylitis. TCRdb re-analysed the 5' RACE reads in MiXCR, keeping a single row per CDR3 protein. Among 180,000 or so distinct CDR3 sequences listed, 11% were seen once. The sequenced sample consisted of blood, either unsorted or a sorted T cell fraction (not recorded which). Receptors originate from a male donor with ankylosing spondylitis or in good health (not recorded which).

This clonotype was seen a few times. CDR3 in amino acids: CAGRLVSTGELFF. The DNA of the CDR3 is TGTGCCGGGAGACTAGTCTCAACCGGGGAGCTGTTTTTT. The rearrangement joins TRBV28 to TRBJ2-2; possible D gene TRBD2, 6 bases. Germline V gene sequence: CDR1 MDHEN, CDR2 SYDVKM. This CDR3 is built from 13 residues. Trimming pared 11 bases from V and 5 bases from J, leaving 15 bases between.

This clonotype was observed a handful of times. Here the CDR3 DNA reads TGTGCCAGCAGTTTAGCGGGAGCGTACACCGGGGAGCTGTTTTTT. This encodes CASSLAGAYTGELFF. The rearrangement uses TRBV12-3 or TRBV12-4 and TRBJ2-2; a possible D gene is TRBD2 (5 bases). There are 15 residues in the CDR3. Deletions cut 0 bases from V and 3 bases from J, with 8 bases between.